These 11 T cell receptor beta chains originate from one sample sequenced in a study of T cell responses to AZD1222 COVID-19 vaccine. Data came from immunoSEQ multiplex PCR; TCRdb stores just in-frame clones and leaves some out. The sample includes 97,000 or so clones, less than 90% of them seen just once. Sequenced here: peripheral blood, sampled on day 0 of AZD1222 vaccination. The receptors originated from an adult in good health.

This clone has just one count. J is TRBJ1-1 and V is TRBV24-1; 7 nucleotides agree with TRBD1. The germline V gene encodes CDR1 KGHDR and CDR2 SFDVKD. V gave up 1 base and J gave up 6 bases; unmatched junction bases: 7. The CDR3 runs to 15 residues. CDR3: CATSDLSGGGPEAFF. CDR3 nucleotide sequence: TGTGCCACCAGTGATTTATCAGGGGGGGGGCCTGAAGCTTTCTTT.

This clone was detected only once. The rearrangement uses TRBV4-2 and TRBJ1-4; 9 bases fit TRBD1. The germline V gene has CDR1 LGHNA and CDR2 YNFKEQ. The CDR3 has 20 amino acids. J was trimmed by 3 bases and V by 2 bases; bases with no gene match: 16. DNA of the CDR3: TGTGCCAGCAGCCAAAGGCCAACCGGGACAGGGATGTGGTCTAATGAAAAACTGTTTTTT. Its protein is CASSQRPTGTGMWSNEKLFF.

This chain links TRBV6-4 with TRBJ1-1; perhaps TRBD1 as D (5 bases). The CDR3 totals 13 residues. Looked up from germline, CDR1 is MRHNA and CDR2 is SNTAGT. The V end lost 0 bases, the J end lost 8 bases, and 10 bases lay between the germline ends. The CDR3 sequence: CASSDSGGTEAFF. CDR3 bases: TGTGCCAGCAGTGACTCCGGGGGAACCGAAGCTTTCTTT.

The chain recombines TRBV7-2 with TRBJ2-2, with 9 positions matching TRBD2. With V trimmed by 3 bases and J by 5 bases, 7 bases remained unmatched. The CDR3 is made up of 16 amino acids. Germline V gene sequence: CDR1 SGHTA, CDR2 FQGNSA. CDR3 nucleotide sequence: TGTGCCAGCAGCTTGTCTGCGGGGGGGCATACCGGGGAGCTGTTTTTT. Its protein is CASSLSAGGHTGELFF.

The chain uses TRBV5-4 and TRBJ1-1, with unresolved D. CDR1 is SGHNT and CDR2 is YYREEE in the germline V gene (reference sequence). The CDR3 loop spans 15 amino acids. V lost 0 bases, J lost 10 bases, and 19 bases lay in between. CDR3 bases: TGTGCCAGCAGCTTGGGAGGCATGACGGGGATCGGAGCTTTCTTT. It is translated as CASSLGGMTGIGAFF.

This clone has more than one count but fewer than ten. The rearrangement joins TRBV7-9 to TRBJ1-1, with D tentatively TRBD1 (6 bases). Germline V CDR1 and CDR2: SEHNR, FQNEAQ (reference sequence). This CDR3 has 17 residues. Trimming took 8 bases from V and 5 from J, leaving 27 bases between them. The CDR3 bases are TGTGCCAGCGGAGGGGGAGGTACGCTAAGCCAGGGGACTGAAGCTTTCTTT. Amino acid sequence: CASGGGGTLSQGTEAFF.

This clone was found once. The chain links TRBV15 to TRBJ2-1, with 10 bases that match TRBD1. V was clipped by 4 bases and J by 4 bases; unmatched bases: 7. The CDR3 length is 16 residues. CDR1 is LNHNV, CDR2 YYDKDF, per germline (reference sequence). The DNA of the CDR3 is TGTGCCACCAGCAAAACCGGGACAGGGGTGTACAATGAGCAGTTCTTC. Protein product: CATSKTGTGVYNEQFF.

The chain is built from TRBV4-1 and TRBJ1-4; D might be TRBD1 (5 bases). Trimming stripped 1 base from V and 7 bases from J, with 16 bases between. Germline CDR1 reads MGHRA; CDR2 reads YSYEKL. This CDR3 spans 16 amino acids. The CDR3, as DNA: TGCGCCAGCAGCCAAGTTCAGGGCCTCCTTCGTGAAAAACTGTTTTTT. Its protein is CASSQVQGLLREKLFF.

The rearrangement joins TRBV19 to TRBJ1-5, with D tentatively TRBD1 (6 bases). Trimming cost V 3 bases and J 1 base, with 10 bases left between them. This CDR3 comprises 15 residues. The V gene's germline CDR1 is LNHDA and CDR2 SQIVND (reference sequence). CDR3: CASSIDRRSNQPQHF. CDR3 sequence (DNA): TGTGCCAGTAGTATCGACAGGCGCAGCAATCAGCCCCAGCATTTT.

This clone came up a few times. This chain joins TRBV12-5 and TRBJ1-5; the D gene is possibly TRBD1 (5 bases). The germline V gene has CDR1 LGHNT and CDR2 FRNRAP. CDR3 length equals 16 residues. V was trimmed by 0 bases and J by 2 bases, leaving 11 bases between them. CDR3 amino acids: CASGLVRGEGNQPQHF. The CDR3 nucleotides read TGTGCTAGTGGTTTGGTACGGGGGGAAGGCAATCAGCCCCAGCATTTT.

CDR3 sequence (DNA): TGTGCCAGCAGCCAAGTTTTCCGAGAGACCCAGTACTTC. Amino acid sequence: CASSQVFRETQYF. The chain recombines TRBV12-3 or TRBV12-4 with TRBJ2-5; D is uncertain. The CDR3 is 13 amino acids. V shed 6 bases and J shed 4 bases, with 12 bases lying between them.